Below are 18 T cell receptor beta chains sequenced from a single sample in a study of blood T cell repertoires in COVID-19. The table came from immunoSEQ multiplex PCR; TCRdb's copy has only in-frame clones and leaves some out. This sample yields around 240,000 clones, of which about 82% are seen a single time; 2% to 2.5% belongs to the top ten. Sample: PBMCs or T cells enriched from blood (not recorded which). All receptors come from a woman in her forties or fifties who had recovered from COVID-19.

The CDR3, as DNA: TGCGCCAGCAGGGGGTTTGGGAGTACCCAGGAGACCCAGTACTTC. Translated, it gives CASRGFGSTQETQYF. The chain combines TRBV4-1 with TRBJ2-5; D is perhaps TRBD2 (5 bases). Trimming shortened V by 6 bases and J by 5 bases, and 19 bases separated the two germline ends. The CDR3 covers 15 residues. CDR1 MGHRA and CDR2 YSYEKL come from the germline V gene.

The chain couples TRBV27 to TRBJ2-3; 9 bases fit TRBD1. V shed 5 bases, J shed 4 bases, and the junction held 4 bases outside the gene matches. The CDR3 spans 14 residues. Per the germline V gene, CDR1 is MNHEY and CDR2 is SMNVEV (reference sequence). CDR3 residues: CASSNRQGADTQYF. The DNA for the CDR3 is TGTGCCAGCAGTAATCGACAGGGGGCAGATACGCAGTATTTT.

This clone was seen only once. The CDR3 sequence is CASSYLTRAEQFF. The CDR3 region has the DNA TGTGCCAGCAGTTACCTTACTAGGGCTGAGCAGTTCTTC. The chain has TRBV6-2 or TRBV6-3 and TRBJ2-1, with D tentatively TRBD2 (5 bases). Trimming removed 2 bases at V and 9 bases at J, with 11 bases between. The CDR3 spans 13 residues. Germline-derived CDR1 and CDR2 are MNHEY and SVGEGT.

The J gene is TRBJ2-3, the V gene TRBV15; D is unclear. This CDR3 has 15 residues. The ends were cut back, 3 bases at V and 0 bases at J, with 10 bases in the middle. From germline, CDR1 is LNHNV and CDR2 YYDKDF (reference sequence). CDR3 in amino acids: CATSRRKPSTDTQYF. The CDR3 nucleotides are TGTGCCACCAGCAGGAGGAAACCTAGCACAGATACGCAGTATTTT.

The chain recombines TRBV24-1 with TRBJ2-1; 9 bases agree with TRBD2. CDR1 KGHDR and CDR2 SFDVKD come from the germline V gene. There are 16 residues in the CDR3. After removal of 4 bases from V and 5 bases from J, the junction contained 8 bases not matched to a gene. CDR3 sequence reads: CATSEPAGGPNNEQFF. The CDR3 nucleotides read TGTGCCACCAGTGAACCAGCGGGAGGACCGAACAATGAGCAGTTCTTC.

The rearrangement joins TRBV4-1 to TRBJ2-3, with D possibly being TRBD1 (6 bases). Germline V gene lookup returns CDR1 MGHRA and CDR2 YSYEKL. Trimming left V 1 base short and J 6 bases short, with 14 bases between. The CDR3 loop spans 15 amino acids. This CDR3 is CASSQAGAERDTQYF. DNA of the CDR3: TGCGCCAGCAGCCAAGCAGGGGCGGAGAGGGATACGCAGTATTTT.

The CDR3: CAAGAGMNTGELFF. Here the CDR3 DNA reads TGTGCCGCGGGGGCAGGGATGAACACCGGGGAGCTGTTTTTT. This chain uses TRBV27 with TRBJ2-2; a weak D match, TRBD2 (7 bases). Per germline, CDR1 MNHEY and CDR2 SMNVEV (reference sequence). V dropped 11 bases and J dropped 1 base, with 14 bases sitting between them. This CDR3 contains 14 residues.

The V and J genes are TRBV14 and TRBJ2-7, with D perhaps TRBD1 (8 bases). The CDR3 contains 15 residues. V lost 5 bases and J 0 bases, leaving 14 bases between the germline ends. Per germline, CDR1 SGHDN and CDR2 FVKESK. The CDR3 sequence: CASSANRGGSYEQYF. The CDR3 bases are TGTGCCAGCAGCGCGAACAGGGGGGGCTCCTACGAGCAGTACTTC.

In this sample, this clone turned up once. The CDR3 bases are TGTGCCAGCAGCCAAGTCCAGGGGGCTAATTCTGAGCAGTTCTTC. Its protein product is CASSQVQGANSEQFF. The gene calls are TRBV14 and TRBJ2-1, with 8 bases fitting TRBD1. Trimming took 1 base from V and 9 from J; bases not matched to a gene: 8. The CDR3 is 15 residues long. Per the germline V gene, CDR1 is SGHDN and CDR2 is FVKESK.

This chain connects TRBV4-3 to TRBJ1-1, with D maybe TRBD1 (6 bases). The V and J ends lost 0 bases and 0 bases respectively, with 8 bases between them. Per germline, CDR1 LGHNA and CDR2 YSLEER. The CDR3 covers 15 residues. DNA for the CDR3: TGCGCCAGCAGCCAAGATTACAGGGTGAACACTGAAGCTTTCTTT. This gives the protein CASSQDYRVNTEAFF.

J is TRBJ2-3 and V is TRBV28; perhaps TRBD2 as D (6 bases). Between the trimmed V and J ends, which lost 6 bases and 4 bases, there was a span of 14 bases. The CDR3 length is 14 residues. Germline assignment: CDR1 MDHEN and CDR2 SYDVKM. The DNA of the CDR3 is TGTGCCAGCAGCTTCGGGACTCGGGCAGATACGCAGTATTTT. Its translation is CASSFGTRADTQYF.

The chain joins TRBV5-1 to TRBJ2-7; TRBD1 is a possible D gene (6 bases). This CDR3 contains 15 residues. Germline V gene data show CDR1 as SGHRS and CDR2 as YFSETQ. The V end lost 4 bases, the J end lost 2 bases, and 16 bases lay between the germline ends. CDR3 nucleotide sequence: TGCGCCAGCAGCCCAATACCGGGACAAACCTACGAGCAGTACTTC. Its protein is CASSPIPGQTYEQYF. The complete variable domain, with remaining parts taken from reference TRBV5-1 and TRBJ2-7, reads KAGVTQTPRYLIKTRGQQVTLSCSPISGHRSVSWYQQTPGQGLQFLFEYFSETQRNKGNFPGRFSGRQFSNSRSEMNVSTLELGDSALYLCASSPIPGQTYEQYFGPGTRLTVT.

This CDR3 is CASSQGTANYGYTF. The DNA of the CDR3 is TGCGCCAGCAGCCAAGGGACAGCTAACTATGGCTACACCTTC. The chain recombines TRBV4-1 with TRBJ1-2, with a weak D call TRBD1 (6 bases). Germline CDR1 reads MGHRA; CDR2 reads YSYEKL. V was shortened by 1 base and J by 0 bases, with 6 bases between the two germline ends. This CDR3 region has 14 residues.

CDR3 coding DNA: TGTGCCAGCAGCTTAATGGAGGGAAGTCAGCCCCAGCATTTT. Its protein product is CASSLMEGSQPQHF. This rearrangement joins TRBV7-6 to TRBJ1-5; D is undetermined. Germline CDR1 SGHVS, CDR2 FNYEAQ. V dropped 2 bases and J dropped 6 bases, with 11 bases sitting between them. The CDR3 has 14 amino acids.

The CDR3 DNA reads as TGCGCCAGCAGCCGGGCTTCAACAGGAGAAGGGGAGCTGTTTTTT. It is translated as CASSRASTGEGELFF. J is TRBJ2-2 and V is TRBV4-3; D is possibly TRBD1 (5 bases). The V end lost 4 bases, the J end lost 8 bases, and 17 bases lay between the germline ends. This CDR3 spans 15 amino acids. The germline V gene encodes CDR1 LGHNA and CDR2 YSLEER.

This clone was observed a single time. The chain recombines TRBV3-1 (or the pseudogene TRBV3-2) with TRBJ1-3, with D perhaps matching TRBD1 (5 bases). This CDR3 spans 13 amino acids. V dropped 8 bases and J dropped 6 bases, with 14 bases sitting between them. Germline V gene lookup returns CDR1 LGHDT and CDR2 YNNKEL (reference sequence). The CDR3 sequence: CASALGGVNTIYF. Here the CDR3 DNA reads TGTGCCAGCGCCCTTGGAGGGGTAAACACCATATATTTT.

This chain uses TRBV9 with TRBJ2-7; D possibly corresponds to TRBD1 (6 bases). Between the trimmed V and J ends, which lost 2 bases and 1 base, there was a span of 10 bases. The CDR3 contains 14 residues. CDR1 and CDR2 (germline): SGDLS, YYNGEE. CDR3 loop: CASSVVGQSYEQYF. DNA for the CDR3: TGTGCCAGCAGCGTCGTGGGACAATCCTACGAGCAGTACTTC. Using reference TRBV9 and TRBJ2-7 for the parts outside the CDR3, the full variable domain is DSGVTQTPKHLITATGQRVTLRCSPRSGDLSVYWYQQSLDQGLQFLIQYYNGEERAKGNILERFSAQQFPDLHSELNLSSLELGDSALYFCASSVVGQSYEQYFGPGTRLTVT.

In its sample, this clone was seen a few times. V and J are TRBV6-2 or TRBV6-3 and TRBJ1-1; D remains unclear. The V end was cut by 2 bases, the J end by 1 base, with 8 bases between. CDR1 MNHEY and CDR2 SVGEGT come from the germline V gene. CDR3 size: 14 residues. The CDR3 region has the DNA TGTGCCAGCAGTTACGAACAGAGGAACACTGAAGCTTTCTTT. It specifies CASSYEQRNTEAFF.